Listed below are T cell receptor beta chains from one sample, sequenced in a study of identical twins. TCRdb reprocessed the 5' RACE reads via MiXCR and lists one record per CDR3 protein. The data hold nearly 900,000 distinct CDR3 sequences, with more than 9% observed a single time. These data were also filed under a second study, of yellow fever vaccine responses in identical twins.

The specimen sequenced was PBMCs. Receptors originate from a woman aged 18-30 years in good health. Each CDR3 is given with its conserved first and last residue. D genes are given only for firm matches. The size field reads how often the clone was seen (once, few, many) or a class if it is expanded.

j_call v_call d_call clone_size cdr3_aa cdr3_nt
TRBJ2-3 TRBV27 TRBD2 few CATNEGLSQYF TGTGCCACCAACGAGGGACTATCGCAGTATTTT
TRBJ2-2 TRBV12-3/TRBV12-4 - few CASSLISGEGGELFF TGTGCCAGCAGTTTAATTAGTGGAGAGGGAGGGGAGCTGTTTTTT
TRBJ2-3 TRBV20-1 - many CSARVTGTDTQYF TGCAGTGCTAGAGTGACGGGCACAGATACGCAGTATTTT
TRBJ2-4 TRBV20-1 TRBD2 few CCARDLRTSGRNIQYF TGCTGTGCTAGAGATCTCCGGACTAGCGGGCGCAACATTCAGTACTTC
TRBJ1-5 TRBV24-1 - many CATSPGLSRPQHF TGTGCCACCAGTCCGGGCTTAAGTCGGCCCCAGCATTTT
TRBJ2-1 TRBV7-9 TRBD2 many CASSQPTGGGYNEQFF TGTGCCAGCAGCCAACCCACGGGCGGGGGTTACAATGAGCAGTTCTTC
TRBJ2-4 TRBV7-2 TRBD2 few CASSDRGGAKNIQYF TGTGCCAGCAGCGATCGGGGGGGAGCCAAAAACATTCAGTACTTC
TRBJ1-1 TRBV28 TRBD1 few CASSPLPGQSNTEAFF TGTGCCAGCAGTCCGTTACCGGGACAGTCGAACACTGAAGCTTTCTTT
TRBJ2-3 TRBV13 - many CASSIGQRDTQYF TGTGCCAGCAGCATTGGACAACGAGATACGCAGTATTTT
TRBJ2-1 TRBV27 TRBD2 few CASSRRGGSGGNEQFF TGTGCCAGCAGCCGTCGGGGGGGTTCGGGGGGCAATGAGCAGTTCTTC